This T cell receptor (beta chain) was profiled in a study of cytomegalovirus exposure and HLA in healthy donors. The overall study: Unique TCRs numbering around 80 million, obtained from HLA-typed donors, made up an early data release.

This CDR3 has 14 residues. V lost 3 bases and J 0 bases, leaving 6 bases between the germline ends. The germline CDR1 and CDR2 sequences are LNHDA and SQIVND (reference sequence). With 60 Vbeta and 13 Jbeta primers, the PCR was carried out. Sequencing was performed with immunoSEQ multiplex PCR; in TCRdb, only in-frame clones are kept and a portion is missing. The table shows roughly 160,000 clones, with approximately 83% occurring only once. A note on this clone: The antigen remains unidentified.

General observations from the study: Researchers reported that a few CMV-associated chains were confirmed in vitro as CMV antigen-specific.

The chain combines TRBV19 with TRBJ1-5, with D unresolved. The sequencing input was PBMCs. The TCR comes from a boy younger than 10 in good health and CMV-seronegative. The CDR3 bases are TGTGCCAGTAGTATGCGATCTAGCAATCAGCCCCAGCATTTT. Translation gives CASSMRSSNQPQHF. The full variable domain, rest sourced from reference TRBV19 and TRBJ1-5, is DGGITQSPKYLFRKEGQNVTLSCEQNLNHDAMYWYRQDPGQGLRLIYYSQIVNDFQKGDIAEGYSVSREKKESFPLTVTSAQKNPTAFYLCASSMRSSNQPQHFGDGTRLSIL.